A single sample gave rise to the 25 T cell receptor beta chains below, sequenced in a study of control samples from healthy donors and cancer patients. Some clones are missing from TCRdb's copy, which holds only in-frame ones; the method was immunoSEQ multiplex PCR. The sample shows about 110,000 clones, approximately 90% of them seen only once. Source material: blood. These receptors all come from a woman between 45 and 65 years old in good health.

The chain uses TRBV5-6 and TRBJ1-1, with a tentative D call TRBD1 (6 bases). Trimming pared 1 base from V and 6 bases from J, leaving 19 bases between. CDR1 and CDR2 from the germline V gene are SGHDT and YYEEEE. The CDR3 is 16 residues long. The CDR3, as DNA: TGTGCCAGCAGCTTGCCCGGGGTCTTTGGGACATCTGAAGCTTTCTTT. Translating it yields CASSLPGVFGTSEAFF.

This sequence joins TRBV6-2 or TRBV6-3 and TRBJ2-1; 7 bases match TRBD1. V gave up 2 bases and J gave up 6 bases; unmatched junction bases: 7. This CDR3 contains 15 residues. Germline V CDR1 and CDR2: MNHEY, SVGEGT. Written as DNA, the CDR3 is TGTGCCAGCAGTTACAGGGGGCGCGTCGGCAATGAGCAGTTCTTC. Its protein is CASSYRGRVGNEQFF.

J is TRBJ2-7 and V is TRBV11-2; TRBD2 agrees at 12 bases. Germline V gene data show CDR1 as SGHAT and CDR2 as FQNNGV. V was pared by 8 bases and J by 3 bases, with 5 bases of the junction left unmatched. The CDR3 spans 14 residues. The CDR3 reads CASSGLAGNYEQYV. The CDR3 DNA sequence: TGTGCCAGCTCGGGACTAGCGGGCAACTACGAGCAGTACGTC.

V gene TRBV11-2 combines with J gene TRBJ2-5; 8 bases are a match to TRBD2. Germline V gene sequence: CDR1 SGHAT, CDR2 FQNNGV. The CDR3 is 15 residues long. V shed 1 base, J shed 3 bases, and the junction held 4 bases outside the gene matches. The CDR3 loop reads CASSLVIAGKETQYF. DNA for the CDR3: TGTGCCAGCAGCTTAGTTATAGCGGGGAAAGAGACCCAGTACTTC.

The chain employs TRBV7-3 and TRBJ2-1, with TRBD2 as a possible D gene (5 bases). Germline V gives CDR1 SGHTA, CDR2 FQGTGA. CDR3 size: 16 residues. Trimming took off 4 bases at V and 0 bases at J, with 13 bases between the two ends. CDR3 region: CASSSSFGSSYNEQFF. The CDR3 DNA is TGTGCCAGCAGCTCCAGCTTTGGGAGCTCCTACAATGAGCAGTTCTTC.

The chain couples TRBV11-2 to TRBJ2-7, with D possibly matching TRBD2 (6 bases). Germline-derived CDR1 and CDR2 are SGHAT and FQNNGV. V lost 4 bases and J lost 9, with 19 bases in between. This CDR3 comprises 14 residues. CDR3 protein: CASSSGGSWRVQYF. The DNA for the CDR3 is TGTGCCAGCAGCTCTGGGGGGTCCTGGAGGGTGCAGTACTTC.

The rearrangement links TRBV18 to TRBJ1-1; D might be TRBD1 (5 bases). Germline V CDR1 and CDR2: KGHSH, LQKENI. V lost 2 bases and J lost 1, with 8 bases in between. CDR3 length: 14 amino acids. The CDR3 protein is CASSPAGTNTEAFF. In DNA form, the CDR3 reads TGTGCCAGCTCACCAGCAGGGACGAACACTGAAGCTTTCTTT.

CDR3 region: CASSERSTGELFF. The CDR3 DNA is TGTGCCAGCAGTGAGCGGAGCACCGGGGAGCTGTTTTTT. The chain combines TRBV6-4 with TRBJ2-2; D is unclear. The CDR3 runs to 13 residues. Germline assignment: CDR1 MRHNA and CDR2 SNTAGT. V was pared by 3 bases and J by 4 bases, with 6 bases between.

This rearrangement joins TRBV25-1 to TRBJ1-1; D is unclear. CDR3 length: 12 residues. The V end lost 2 bases, the J end lost 1 base, and 2 bases lay between the germline ends. Germline V gene lookup returns CDR1 MGHDK and CDR2 SYGVNS. CDR3 protein: CASSEGNTEAFF. For the CDR3, the DNA is TGTGCCAGCAGTGAAGGGAACACTGAAGCTTTCTTT.

The chain has TRBV10-1 and TRBJ1-1; D uncertain. Per the germline V gene, CDR1 is WNHNN and CDR2 is SYGVQD (reference sequence). Between the trimmed V and J ends, which lost 9 bases and 5 bases, there was a span of 25 bases. The CDR3 is made up of 16 amino acids. The CDR3 loop reads CASPVVLNPSRTEAFF. CDR3 bases: TGCGCCAGTCCCGTCGTGTTAAACCCTTCTAGAACTGAAGCTTTCTTT.

J is TRBJ1-1 and V is TRBV18; possible D gene TRBD1, 6 bases. V was shortened by 6 bases and J by 1 base, with 21 bases between the two germline ends. CDR3 length: 17 residues. The germline CDR1 and CDR2 sequences are KGHSH and LQKENI. DNA for the CDR3: TGTGCCAGCTCGCCCCTAGGACAGTCCGGGCCGAACACTGAAGCTTTCTTT. Protein sequence: CASSPLGQSGPNTEAFF.

This sequence joins TRBV4-3 and TRBJ2-3; the match to TRBD2 covers 7 bases. This CDR3 contains 16 residues. The germline V gene encodes CDR1 LGHNA and CDR2 YSLEER. Trimming took 0 bases from V and 2 from J; bases not matched to a gene: 5. The CDR3 spells CASSQEASGYTDTQYF. For the CDR3, the DNA is TGCGCCAGCAGCCAAGAGGCTAGCGGATACACAGATACGCAGTATTTT.

The V gene is TRBV11-3, the J gene TRBJ1-1; tentatively, D is TRBD1 (5 bases). Trimming shortened V by 4 bases and J by 8 bases, and 17 bases separated the two germline ends. The CDR3 is made up of 14 amino acids. Germline V gene data show CDR1 as SGHNT and CDR2 as YENEEA. In DNA form, the CDR3 reads TGTGCCAGCAGCTCTTCTCGGGTCGGGGGGGAAGCTTTCTTT. Residues: CASSSSRVGGEAFF.

This clone has a single count. The V call is TRBV5-6, the J call TRBJ1-2, with 9 positions matching TRBD1. Germline CDR1 is SGHDT and CDR2 is YYEEEE. V lost 3 bases, J lost 8 bases, and 8 bases stayed unmatched. The CDR3 is 14 amino acids. The CDR3 is CASSYWDRASGYTF. The CDR3 DNA reads TGTGCCAGCAGCTATTGGGACAGGGCATCCGGCTACACCTTC.

This clone has only a few counts. This chain uses TRBV30 with TRBJ1-6, with a weak D call TRBD1 (5 bases). The germline V and J ends were trimmed by 0 bases and 12 bases, with 15 bases remaining between them. Germline loops: CDR1 GTSNPN, CDR2 SVGIG (reference sequence). The CDR3 extends over 14 amino acids. CDR3 nucleotides: TGTGCCTGGAGTGTTGCGCAGGGTGGAGGACCCCTCCACTTT. It encodes CAWSVAQGGGPLHF.

V and J are TRBV30 and TRBJ1-3; possible D gene TRBD1, 5 bases. V lost 3 bases, J lost 0 bases, and 12 bases lay in between. Germline V gives CDR1 GTSNPN, CDR2 SVGIG (reference sequence). The CDR3 spans 15 residues. The CDR3, as DNA: TGTGCCTGGAGCGGGACGGAGATCTCTGGAAACACCATATATTTT. Residues: CAWSGTEISGNTIYF.

This clone was seen only a few times. The J gene is TRBJ1-6, the V gene TRBV27; a weak D match, TRBD1 (5 bases). Germline lookup yields CDR1 MNHEY and CDR2 SMNVEV (reference sequence). This CDR3 comprises 15 residues. Trimming pared 4 bases from V and 7 bases from J, leaving 14 bases between. CDR3: CASSSPDISNSPLHF. The CDR3 DNA reads TGTGCCAGCAGTTCGCCGGACATTTCAAATTCACCCCTCCACTTT.

V and J are TRBV12-3 or TRBV12-4 and TRBJ2-7; D remains unclear. V was trimmed by 1 base and J by 0 bases, leaving 4 bases between them. CDR3 size: 13 residues. The CDR3 region is CASSLVASYEQYF. CDR3 in DNA: TGTGCCAGCAGTTTAGTAGCCTCCTACGAGCAGTACTTC.

The V call is TRBV18, the J call TRBJ1-3; TRBD1 aligns across 7 bases. The length of the CDR3 is 16 residues. Germline V gene lookup returns CDR1 KGHSH and CDR2 LQKENI. The V segment lost 4 bases and the J segment 1 base; nucleotides outside the gene matches: 7. The CDR3 bases are TGTGCCAGCTCACGACCGACAGGGTTATCTGGAAACACCATATATTTT. Amino acids: CASSRPTGLSGNTIYF.

The rearrangement links TRBV3-1 (or the pseudogene TRBV3-2) to TRBJ2-2, with D perhaps TRBD1 or TRBD2 (5 bases each). The CDR3 length is 17 residues. From germline, CDR1 is LGHDT and CDR2 YNNKEL (reference sequence). The germline V and J ends were trimmed by 0 bases and 4 bases, with 15 bases remaining between them. The CDR3 loop reads CASSQDFGGGTTGELFF. CDR3 bases: TGTGCCAGCAGCCAAGATTTTGGGGGTGGTACCACCGGGGAGCTGTTTTTT.

The chain couples TRBV24-1 to TRBJ2-1; D unclear. V lost 6 bases, J lost 8 bases, and 19 bases lay in between. The germline CDR1 and CDR2 sequences are KGHDR and SFDVKD. This CDR3 contains 15 residues. In nucleotides, the CDR3 is TGTGCCACCAGTCCCCAAGGCCTTGGAGTCCATGAGCAGTTCTTC. This translates into CATSPQGLGVHEQFF.

The chain couples TRBV2 to TRBJ2-1; the match to TRBD2 covers 11 bases. This CDR3 is built from 14 residues. V was pared by 4 bases and J by 5 bases, with 1 base of the junction left unmatched. The germline gives CDR1 SNHLY, CDR2 FYNNEI. The CDR3 DNA reads TGTGCCAGCAGTGTGGGACTAGCGGACAATGAGCAGTTCTTC. Amino acid sequence: CASSVGLADNEQFF. The full variable domain, rest sourced from reference TRBV2 and TRBJ2-1, is EPEVTQTPSHQVTQMGQEVILRCVPISNHLYFYWYRQILGQKVEFLVSFYNNEISEKSEIFDDQFSVERPDGSNFTLKIRSTKLEDSAMYFCASSVGLADNEQFFGPGTRLTVL.

The chain carries TRBV4-1 and TRBJ1-2; D not certain. Looked up from germline, CDR1 is MGHRA and CDR2 is YSYEKL. The CDR3 extends over 18 amino acids. V was cut by 2 bases and J by 1 base, with 20 bases left in between. CDR3 sequence (DNA): TGCGCCAGCAGCCAAACGGTTCTCTGGCCAGTACGTAACTATGGCTACACCTTC. Its protein is CASSQTVLWPVRNYGYTF.

CDR3 DNA sequence: TGCGCCAGCAGCCGACAGGGCGAGACCCAGTACTTC. This sequence encodes CASSRQGETQYF. The chain couples TRBV5-1 to TRBJ2-5; TRBD1 agrees at 7 bases. CDR1 and CDR2 (germline): SGHRS, YFSETQ. The CDR3 runs to 12 residues. V gave up 4 bases and J gave up 5 bases; unmatched junction bases: 2.

The V and J genes are TRBV6-5 and TRBJ2-1; 8 bases fit TRBD2. Germline CDR1 is MNHEY and CDR2 is SVGAGI. Unmatched junction bases numbered 10, after V lost 11 bases and J lost 1 base. CDR3 length: 15 amino acids. CDR3 in DNA: TGTGCCTGTGGATCTGCGGGGGGATCCTACAATGAGCAGTTCTTC. Translating it yields CACGSAGGSYNEQFF.